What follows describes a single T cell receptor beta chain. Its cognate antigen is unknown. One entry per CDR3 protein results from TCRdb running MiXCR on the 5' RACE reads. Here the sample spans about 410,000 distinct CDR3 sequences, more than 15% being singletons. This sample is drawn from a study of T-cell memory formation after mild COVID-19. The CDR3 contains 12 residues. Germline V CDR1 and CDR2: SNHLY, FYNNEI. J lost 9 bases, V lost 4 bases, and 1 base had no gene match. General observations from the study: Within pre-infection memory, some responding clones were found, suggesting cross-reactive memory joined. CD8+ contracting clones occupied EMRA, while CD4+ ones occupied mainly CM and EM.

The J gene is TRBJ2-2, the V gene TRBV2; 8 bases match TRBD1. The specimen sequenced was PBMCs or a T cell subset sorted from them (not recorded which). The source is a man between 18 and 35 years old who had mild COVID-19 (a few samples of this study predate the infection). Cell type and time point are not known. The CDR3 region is CASSAGGWELFF. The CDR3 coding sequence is TGTGCCAGCAGTGCAGGGGGCTGGGAGCTGTTTTTT.